These 26 T cell receptor beta chains originate from one sample sequenced in a study of CD8 T cells in ankylosing spondylitis. MiXCR, run by TCRdb on the 5' RACE reads, gives a single entry per CDR3 protein. Of some 120,000 distinct CDR3 sequences listed, approximately 15% are singletons. The sequenced material came from blood, either unsorted or a sorted T cell fraction (not recorded which). The receptors originated from a female donor with ankylosing spondylitis or in good health (not recorded which).

This clonotype showed up many times. This chain links TRBV5-1 with TRBJ2-5, with TRBD1 as a possible D gene (6 bases). The germline CDR1 and CDR2 sequences are SGHRS and YFSETQ. Between the trimmed V and J ends, which lost 4 bases and 5 bases, there was a span of 15 bases. The CDR3 consists of 14 residues. CDR3 amino acids: CASSDQQGFETQYF. CDR3 DNA: TGCGCCAGCAGCGATCAACAGGGCTTTGAGACCCAGTACTTC.

The chain is built from TRBV20-1 and TRBJ2-7, with 14 bases identical to TRBD2. The CDR3 is 13 residues long. Germline V gives CDR1 DFQATT, CDR2 SNEGSKA (reference sequence). With 6 bases clipped from V and 7 bases from J, the junction kept 5 bases outside the gene matches. DNA of the CDR3: TGCAGTGCGGGGACTAGCGGGAGAGGTGAGCAGTACTTC. The encoded protein is CSAGTSGRGEQYF.

This clonotype was seen many times. The chain recombines TRBV5-6 with TRBJ2-7; possible D gene TRBD2, 6 bases. This CDR3 has 18 amino acids. Trimming removed 5 bases from V and 2 bases from J, with 26 bases in between. Per the germline V gene, CDR1 is SGHDT and CDR2 is YYEEEE. Written as DNA, the CDR3 is TGTGCCAGCAGATCCCTCTCGGACCTAGCGCCCAGAACCTACGAGCAGTACTTC. Encoded protein: CASRSLSDLAPRTYEQYF. The full variable domain, completed using reference TRBV5-6 and TRBJ2-7, is DAGVTQSPTHLIKTRGQQVTLRCSPKSGHDTVSWYQQALGQGPQFIFQYYEEEERQRGNFPDRFSGHQFPNYSSELNVNALLLGDSALYLCASRSLSDLAPRTYEQYFGPGTRLTVT.

This chain connects TRBV19 to TRBJ2-1, with 10 positions matching TRBD2. CDR1 is LNHDA and CDR2 is SQIVND in the germline V gene (reference sequence). After removal of 5 bases from V and 5 bases from J, the junction contained 6 bases not matched to a gene. The CDR3 length is 15 residues. Written as DNA, the CDR3 is TGTGCCAGTAGTCCAAGGACTAGCGGAAACAATGAGCAGTTCTTC. Translation: CASSPRTSGNNEQFF.

In this sample, this clonotype turned up many times. This chain uses TRBV14 with TRBJ1-2; D may be TRBD1 (6 bases). The CDR3 is made up of 16 amino acids. V dropped 0 bases and J dropped 8 bases, with 19 bases sitting between them. Looked up from germline, CDR1 is SGHDN and CDR2 is FVKESK. The DNA of the CDR3 is TGTGCCAGCAGCCAAGAATGGGTGCGGGGGCCTAGAGGCTACACCTTC. Translating it yields CASSQEWVRGPRGYTF.

This sequence joins TRBV12-3 or TRBV12-4 and TRBJ1-1; possible D gene TRBD1, 6 bases. The V end was cut by 5 bases, the J end by 5 bases, with 18 bases between. The CDR3 loop spans 15 amino acids. CDR3 residues: CASSALDRPGTEAFF. CDR3 coding DNA: TGTGCCAGCAGTGCCCTAGACAGGCCGGGGACTGAAGCTTTCTTT.

This clonotype was counted only a few times. This chain links TRBV5-1 with TRBJ2-6; D is perhaps TRBD2 (5 bases). V dropped 3 bases and J dropped 0 bases, with 10 bases sitting between them. CDR1 is SGHRS, CDR2 YFSETQ, per germline. CDR3 size: 16 residues. The CDR3 loop reads CASSSERSSGANVLTF. The CDR3 DNA sequence: TGCGCCAGCAGCTCTGAGCGGAGCTCTGGGGCCAACGTCCTGACTTTC.

With regard to this clonotype: This may arise from a read error, as a much more abundant clone is one base away. This chain uses TRBV5-1 with TRBJ1-5, with D uncertain. The germline V and J ends were trimmed by 2 bases and 11 bases, with 17 bases remaining between them. The CDR3 length is 14 residues. Germline-derived CDR1 and CDR2 are SGHRS and YFSETQ. The CDR3 sequence is CASSFGPSEVAQHF. CDR3 DNA: TGCGCCAGCAGCTTTGGACCCTCTGAGGTGGCCCAGCATTTT.

For this clonotype: This may stem from a read error, because a much larger clone lies one nucleotide away. J is TRBJ1-1 and V is TRBV20-1, with D tentatively TRBD1 (5 bases). The CDR3 extends over 11 amino acids. Germline V gives CDR1 DFQATT, CDR2 SNEGSKA (reference sequence). The CDR3 bases are TGCAGTGCTAGATCAGGGTTGGAAGTTTTCTTT. Translation: CSARSGLEVFF.

V usage is TRBV2 and J usage is TRBJ2-3; D gene ambiguous. The CDR3 is 11 amino acids. V lost 2 bases to trimming and J lost 12 bases, with 9 bases between them. Germline assignment: CDR1 SNHLY and CDR2 FYNNEI. The CDR3 sequence: CASSERWSQYF. CDR3 nucleotide sequence: TGTGCCAGCAGTGAAAGGTGGTCACAGTATTTT.

The CDR3 loop reads CASSAPPIAGGLPNEQFF. DNA of the CDR3: TGTGCCAGTAGTGCCCCTCCAATAGCGGGAGGTCTCCCTAATGAGCAGTTCTTC. The V call is TRBV19, the J call TRBJ2-1; 10 positions agree with TRBD2. This CDR3 is built from 18 residues. CDR1 is LNHDA and CDR2 is SQIVND in the germline V gene (reference sequence). V was pared by 5 bases and J by 7 bases, with 17 bases of the junction left unmatched.

This clonotype appeared many times. This chain links TRBV29-1 with TRBJ2-1; 7 positions match TRBD2. The V gene end was trimmed by 6 bases and the J gene end by 3 bases; junction bases not matched to a gene: 8. Germline CDR1 reads SQVTM; CDR2 reads ANQGSEA. The CDR3 covers 14 residues. The CDR3 region has the DNA TGCAGCGTCGAGGTGGGAGGGTACTACAATGAGCAGTTCTTC. This gives the protein CSVEVGGYYNEQFF.

The table lists this clonotype with many counts. The chain couples TRBV3-1 to TRBJ2-1; 10 positions agree with TRBD1. Trimming at V came to 2 bases and at J to 6 bases, leaving 1 base not matched to a gene. The CDR3 extends over 14 amino acids. In germline, CDR1 is LGHDT, CDR2 YNNKEL (reference sequence). The CDR3 reads CASSQRDRGNEQFF. In DNA form, the CDR3 reads TGTGCCAGCAGCCAAAGGGACAGGGGCAATGAGCAGTTCTTC.

V gene TRBV18 combines with J gene TRBJ2-7; D uncertain. The V end lost 3 bases, the J end lost 2 bases, and 11 bases lay between the germline ends. The CDR3 is made up of 14 amino acids. Germline loops: CDR1 KGHSH, CDR2 LQKENI. CDR3 bases: TGTGCCAGCTCACCTAGGGAATTTACCTACGAGCAGTACTTC. Residues: CASSPREFTYEQYF.

This clonotype has only a few counts. The chain employs TRBV20-1 and TRBJ1-4; the match to TRBD1 covers 7 bases. Trimming removed 6 bases from V and 5 bases from J; junction bases left unmatched: 9. The CDR3 spans 14 residues. Germline CDR1 is DFQATT and CDR2 is SNEGSKA (reference sequence). As DNA, the CDR3 is TGCAGTGCACTGACAGGGAGAAAGAATGAAAAACTGTTTTTT. This sequence encodes CSALTGRKNEKLFF.

This clonotype occurred many times. The chain couples TRBV3-1 to TRBJ2-5; D gene ambiguous. V was pared by 7 bases and J by 5 bases, with 14 bases between. Germline CDR1 LGHDT, CDR2 YNNKEL (reference sequence). CDR3 length: 13 amino acids. The DNA of the CDR3 is TGTGCCAGCACGCGCGCACGAGCGGAGACCCAGTACTTC. As protein: CASTRARAETQYF.

This clonotype was counted only a few times. The chain recombines TRBV20-1 with TRBJ1-1; D remains ambiguous. Germline assignment: CDR1 DFQATT and CDR2 SNEGSKA (reference sequence). Trimming removed 2 bases at V and 11 bases at J, with 21 bases between. The CDR3 length is 14 residues. The CDR3 DNA is TGCAGTGCTAGACCCTCAGGAGGAGACCCTGCCGCTTTCTTT. It codes for CSARPSGGDPAAFF.

A remark on this clonotype: A much larger clone is a single base away; this may be a read error. The V gene is TRBV28, the J gene TRBJ1-1; 10 bases line up with TRBD1. The CDR3 consists of 14 residues. CDR1 and CDR2 (germline): MDHEN, SYDVKM. CDR3 in amino acids: CVSSLRQGATEAFF. CDR3 nucleotides: TGTGTCAGCAGCCTGAGACAGGGGGCCACTGAAGCTTTCTTT.

This clonotype was seen repeatedly, ten times or more. The chain uses TRBV6-1 and TRBJ2-2; 10 bases are a match to TRBD2. Germline CDR1 and CDR2: MNHNS and SASEGT. The CDR3 spans 15 residues. Losses at the gene ends were 5 bases for V and 7 bases for J; bases not matched to a gene: 7. The CDR3 coding sequence is TGTGCCAGCAGTCGCCTCAGCGGGAGGGGCGGGGAGCTGTTTTTT. Protein product: CASSRLSGRGGELFF.

This clonotype was seen ten or more times. The chain combines TRBV12-3 or TRBV12-4 with TRBJ2-3, with D unresolved. Between the trimmed V and J ends, which lost 4 bases and 4 bases, there was a span of 9 bases. CDR3 length: 13 residues. CDR3: CASSYGRSDTQYF. In DNA form, the CDR3 reads TGTGCCAGCAGTTATGGACGGTCAGATACGCAGTATTTT.

This clonotype has at least ten counts. The V gene is TRBV5-1, the J gene TRBJ1-3, with 8 bases aligning to TRBD1. The CDR3 runs 15 residues. Trimming removed 4 bases from V and 0 bases from J; junction bases left unmatched: 3. CDR1 is SGHRS, CDR2 YFSETQ, per germline. CDR3 in DNA: TGCGCCAGCAGCCCGGGACAGGACTCTGGAAACACCATATATTTT. Residues: CASSPGQDSGNTIYF.

The chain combines TRBV6-1 with TRBJ1-2; D is uncertain. Germline lookup yields CDR1 MNHNS and CDR2 SASEGT. The length of the CDR3 is 13 residues. The ends were cut back, 6 bases at V and 4 bases at J, with 12 bases in the middle. CDR3 sequence: CASSAADIYGYTF. CDR3 sequence (DNA): TGTGCCAGCAGCGCCGCAGATATCTATGGCTACACCTTC.

This chain joins TRBV20-1 and TRBJ1-1, with D unresolved. CDR1 is DFQATT and CDR2 is SNEGSKA in the germline V gene (reference sequence). This CDR3 has 13 amino acids. Between the trimmed V and J ends, which lost 6 bases and 2 bases, there was a span of 13 bases. The CDR3 loop reads CSAERRGNTEAFF. For the CDR3, the DNA is TGCAGTGCGGAAAGACGGGGAAACACTGAAGCTTTCTTT.

Only a few counts were recorded for this clonotype. The chain is built from TRBV5-1 and TRBJ2-7; possibly TRBD1 for D (6 bases). CDR1 and CDR2 (germline): SGHRS, YFSETQ. V lost 0 bases and J 8 bases, leaving 12 bases between the germline ends. The CDR3 length is 13 residues. In DNA form, the CDR3 reads TGCGCCAGCAGCTTGGACGGACAGCAACAGCAGTACTTC. This translates into CASSLDGQQQQYF.

Many counts were recorded for this clonotype. The chain carries TRBV5-1 and TRBJ2-7; no firm D call. Germline CDR1 SGHRS, CDR2 YFSETQ. CDR3 length: 13 amino acids. With 0 bases removed from V and 3 bases from J, the gap between germline ends came to 7 bases. CDR3 residues: CASSLEGSYEQYF. The CDR3 DNA sequence: TGCGCCAGCAGCTTGGAGGGCAGCTACGAGCAGTACTTC.

This clonotype has at least ten counts. V usage is TRBV29-1 and J usage is TRBJ2-3, with 8 nucleotides matching TRBD1. Germline values: CDR1 SQVTM, CDR2 ANQGSEA. There are 12 residues in the CDR3. In DNA form, the CDR3 reads TGCACCTGGGACAGGTGGGACGATACGCAGTATTTT. Protein sequence: CTWDRWDDTQYF.